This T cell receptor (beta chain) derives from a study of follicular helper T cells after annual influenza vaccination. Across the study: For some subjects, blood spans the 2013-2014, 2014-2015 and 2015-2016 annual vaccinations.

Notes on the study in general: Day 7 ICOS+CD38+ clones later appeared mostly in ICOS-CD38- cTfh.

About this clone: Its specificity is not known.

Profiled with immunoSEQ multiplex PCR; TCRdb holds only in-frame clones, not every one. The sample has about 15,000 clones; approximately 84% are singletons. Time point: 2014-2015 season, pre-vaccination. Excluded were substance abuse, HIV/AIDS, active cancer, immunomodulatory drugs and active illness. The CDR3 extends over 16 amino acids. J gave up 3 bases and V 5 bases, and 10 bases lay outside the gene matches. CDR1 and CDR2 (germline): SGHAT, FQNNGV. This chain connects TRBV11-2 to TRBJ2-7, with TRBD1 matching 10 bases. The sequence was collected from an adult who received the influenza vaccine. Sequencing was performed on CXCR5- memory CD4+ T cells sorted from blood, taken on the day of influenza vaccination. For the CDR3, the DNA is TGTGCCAGCAGCCCAGGGAGGGGGACAGGGGACTACGAGCAGTACTTC. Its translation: CASSPGRGTGDYEQYF.